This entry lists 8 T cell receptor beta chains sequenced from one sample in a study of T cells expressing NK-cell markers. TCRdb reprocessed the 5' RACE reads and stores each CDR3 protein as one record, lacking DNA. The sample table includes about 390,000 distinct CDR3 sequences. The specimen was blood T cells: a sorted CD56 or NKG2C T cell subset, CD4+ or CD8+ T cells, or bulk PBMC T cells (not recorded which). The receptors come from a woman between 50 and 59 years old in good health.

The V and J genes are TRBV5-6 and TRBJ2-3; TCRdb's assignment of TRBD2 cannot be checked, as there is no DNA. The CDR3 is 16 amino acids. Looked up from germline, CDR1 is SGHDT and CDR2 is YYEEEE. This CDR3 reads CASSPGTSRVTDTQYF.

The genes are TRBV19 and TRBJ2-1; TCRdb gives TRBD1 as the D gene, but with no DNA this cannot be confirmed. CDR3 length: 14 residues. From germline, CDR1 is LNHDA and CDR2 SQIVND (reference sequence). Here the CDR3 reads CASSIGAVNNEQFF. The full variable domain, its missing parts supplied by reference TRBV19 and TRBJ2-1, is DGGITQSPKYLFRKEGQNVTLSCEQNLNHDAMYWYRQDPGQGLRLIYYSQIVNDFQKGDIAEGYSVSREKKESFPLTVTSAQKNPTAFYLCASSIGAVNNEQFFGPGTRLTVL.

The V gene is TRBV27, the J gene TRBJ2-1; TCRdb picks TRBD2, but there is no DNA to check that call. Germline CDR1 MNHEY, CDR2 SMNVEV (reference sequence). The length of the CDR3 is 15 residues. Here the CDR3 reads CASSLTSGIGNEQFF.

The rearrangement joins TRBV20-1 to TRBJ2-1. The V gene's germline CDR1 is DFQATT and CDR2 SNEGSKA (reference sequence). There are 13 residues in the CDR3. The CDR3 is CSAKHDGYNEQFF.

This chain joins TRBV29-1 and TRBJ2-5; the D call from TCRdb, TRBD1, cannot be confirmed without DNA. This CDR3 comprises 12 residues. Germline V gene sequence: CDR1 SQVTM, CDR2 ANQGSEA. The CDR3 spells CSVAGPGETQYF.

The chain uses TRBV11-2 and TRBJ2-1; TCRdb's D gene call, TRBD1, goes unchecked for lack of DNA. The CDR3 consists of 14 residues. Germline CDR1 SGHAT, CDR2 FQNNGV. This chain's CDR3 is CASSQPPSRGEQFF.

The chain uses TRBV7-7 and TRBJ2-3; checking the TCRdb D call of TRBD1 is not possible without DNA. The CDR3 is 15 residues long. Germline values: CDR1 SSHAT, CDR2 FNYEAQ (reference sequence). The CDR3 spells CASSQLGGGTDTQYF.

CDR3 protein: CSVFRLGGYTF. V gene TRBV29-1 combines with J gene TRBJ1-2. This CDR3 has 11 residues. Looked up from germline, CDR1 is SQVTM and CDR2 is ANQGSEA.